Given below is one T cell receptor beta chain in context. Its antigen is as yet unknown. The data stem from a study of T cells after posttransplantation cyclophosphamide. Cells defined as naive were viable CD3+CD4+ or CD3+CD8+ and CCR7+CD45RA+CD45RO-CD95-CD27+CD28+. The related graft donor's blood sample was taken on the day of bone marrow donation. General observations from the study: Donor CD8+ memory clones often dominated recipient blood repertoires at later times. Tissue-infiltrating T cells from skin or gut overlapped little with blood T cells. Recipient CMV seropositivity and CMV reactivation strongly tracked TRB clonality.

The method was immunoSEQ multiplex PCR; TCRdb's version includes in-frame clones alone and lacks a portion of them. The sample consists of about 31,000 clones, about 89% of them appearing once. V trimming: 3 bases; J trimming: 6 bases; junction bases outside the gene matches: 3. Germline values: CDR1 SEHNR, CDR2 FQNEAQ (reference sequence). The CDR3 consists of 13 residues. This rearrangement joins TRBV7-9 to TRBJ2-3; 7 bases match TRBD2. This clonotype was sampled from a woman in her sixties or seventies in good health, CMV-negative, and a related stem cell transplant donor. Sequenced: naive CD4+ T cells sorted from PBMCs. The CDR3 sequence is CASSLGGSDTQYF. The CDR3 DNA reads TGTGCCAGCAGCTTGGGGGGGAGCGATACGCAGTATTTT.